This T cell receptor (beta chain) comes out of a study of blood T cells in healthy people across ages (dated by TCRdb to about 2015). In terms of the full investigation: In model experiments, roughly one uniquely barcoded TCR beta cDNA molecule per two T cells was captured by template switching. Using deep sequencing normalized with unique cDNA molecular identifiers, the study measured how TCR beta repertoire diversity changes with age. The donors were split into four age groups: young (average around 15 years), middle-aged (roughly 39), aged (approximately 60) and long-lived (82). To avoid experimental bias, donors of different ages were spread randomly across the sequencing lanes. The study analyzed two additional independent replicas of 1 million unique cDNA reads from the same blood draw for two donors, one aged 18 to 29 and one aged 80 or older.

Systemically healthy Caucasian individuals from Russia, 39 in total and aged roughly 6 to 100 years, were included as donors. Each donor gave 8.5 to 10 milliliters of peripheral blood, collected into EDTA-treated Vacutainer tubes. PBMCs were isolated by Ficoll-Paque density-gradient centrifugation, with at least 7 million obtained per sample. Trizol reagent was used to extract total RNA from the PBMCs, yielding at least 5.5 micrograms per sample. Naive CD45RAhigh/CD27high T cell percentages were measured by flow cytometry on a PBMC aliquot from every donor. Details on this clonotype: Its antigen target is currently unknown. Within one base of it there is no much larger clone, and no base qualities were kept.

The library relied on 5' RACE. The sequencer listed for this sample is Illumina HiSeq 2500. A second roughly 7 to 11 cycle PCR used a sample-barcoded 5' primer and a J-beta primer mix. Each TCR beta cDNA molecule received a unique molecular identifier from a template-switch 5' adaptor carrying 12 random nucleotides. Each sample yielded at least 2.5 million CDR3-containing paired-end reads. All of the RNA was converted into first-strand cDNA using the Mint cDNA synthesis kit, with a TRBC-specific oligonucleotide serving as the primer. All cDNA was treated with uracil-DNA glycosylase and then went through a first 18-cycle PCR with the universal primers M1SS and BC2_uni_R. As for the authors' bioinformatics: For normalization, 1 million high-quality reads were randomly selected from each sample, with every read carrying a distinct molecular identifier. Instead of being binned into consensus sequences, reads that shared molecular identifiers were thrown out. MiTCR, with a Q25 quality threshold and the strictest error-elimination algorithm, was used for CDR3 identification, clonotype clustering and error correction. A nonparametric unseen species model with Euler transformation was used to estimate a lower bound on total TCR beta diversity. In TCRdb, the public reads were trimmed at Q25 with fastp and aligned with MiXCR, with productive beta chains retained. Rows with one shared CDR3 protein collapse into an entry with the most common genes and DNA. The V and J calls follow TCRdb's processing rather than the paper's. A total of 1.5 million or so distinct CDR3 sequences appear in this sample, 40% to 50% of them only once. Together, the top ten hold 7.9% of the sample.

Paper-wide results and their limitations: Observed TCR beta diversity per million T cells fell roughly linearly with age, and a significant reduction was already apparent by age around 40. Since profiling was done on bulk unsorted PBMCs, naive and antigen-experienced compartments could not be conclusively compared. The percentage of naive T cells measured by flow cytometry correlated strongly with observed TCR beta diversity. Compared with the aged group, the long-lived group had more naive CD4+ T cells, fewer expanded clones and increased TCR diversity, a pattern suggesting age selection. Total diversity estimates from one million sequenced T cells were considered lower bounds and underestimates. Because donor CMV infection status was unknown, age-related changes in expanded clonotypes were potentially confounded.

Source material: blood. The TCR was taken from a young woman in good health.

The nucleotides read TGTGCCAGCAGTTACTCGGGTCAGGGAAGGTTAATTAATTCACCCCTCCACTTT. Translated, this is CASSYSGQGRLINSPLHF. The receptor chain draws on TRBV6-5 and TRBJ1-6; TRBD1 is possibly the D segment (5 matching bases). Looking up the germline V gene yields CDR1 MNHEY and CDR2 SVGAGI. There are 18 amino acids in the CDR3, from cysteine to phenylalanine inclusive. CDR3 DNA is the only sequence kept; it has 54 bases, read in frame from the first base. V is cut by 0 bases and J by 6 bases, and the space between the germline ends is 18 bases.